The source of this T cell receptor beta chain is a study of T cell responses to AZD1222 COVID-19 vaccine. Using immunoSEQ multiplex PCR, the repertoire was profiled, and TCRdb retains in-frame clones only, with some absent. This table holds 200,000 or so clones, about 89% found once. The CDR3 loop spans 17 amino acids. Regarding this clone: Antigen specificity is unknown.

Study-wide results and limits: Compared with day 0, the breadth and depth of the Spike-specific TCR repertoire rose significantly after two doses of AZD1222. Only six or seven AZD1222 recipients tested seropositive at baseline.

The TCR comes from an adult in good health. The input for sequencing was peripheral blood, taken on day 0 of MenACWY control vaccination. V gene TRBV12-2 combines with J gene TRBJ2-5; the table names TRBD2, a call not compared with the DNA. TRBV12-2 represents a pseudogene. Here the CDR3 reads CASRLAGLAGGQETQYF. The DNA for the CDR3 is TGTGCAAGTCGCTTAGCGGGACTAGCGGGGGGGCAGGAGACCCAGTACTTC.